This T cell receptor (beta chain) is from a study of blood T cells in healthy people across ages. The authors extracted at least 6 micrograms of total RNA per sample. Together with a sample-barcoded 5' primer, a J-beta primer mix was included in a second PCR lasting about 6 to 11 cycles. In TCRdb, the 5' RACE reads were re-called with MiXCR into one record per CDR3 protein. The table has 600,000 to 650,000 distinct CDR3 sequences, 45% to 65% seen once. The V and J ends lost 3 bases and 9 bases, in that order; junction bases with no gene match: 9. This CDR3 is 14 amino acids long. Germline V gene sequence: CDR1 DFQATT, CDR2 SNEGSKA (reference sequence).

The gene calls are TRBV20-1 and TRBJ2-1; 9 bases map to TRBD2. Sequencing input: blood. The sequence derives from a man aged 55 to 70 in good health. CDR3 residues: CSASSGGGASEQFF. CDR3 DNA sequence: TGCAGTGCTAGTTCGGGCGGGGGGGCGAGTGAGCAGTTCTTC.